A selection of T cell receptor beta chains follows, all from one sample in a study of T cell changes during pregnancy in multiple sclerosis. TCRdb's table, derived via immunoSEQ multiplex PCR, lists solely in-frame clones and lacks some. The sample lists about 93,000 clones, less than 95% seen once, with approximately 0.97% in the top ten. The material was peripheral blood, obtained before pregnancy. These receptors all stem from a female donor with multiple sclerosis, enrolled in a pregnancy study. Each CDR3 is given with its conserved first and last residue. D genes are given only for firm matches. Only some rows state a clone size, as once, few, many or a class for expanded clones.

-,-,TRBJ2-5,TRBV6-5,CASSYMARAGETQYF,TGTGCCAGCAGTTACATGGCTAGGGCGGGAGAGACCCAGTACTTC
TRBD1,-,TRBJ2-7,TRBV2,CASRTRDRSSYEQYF,TGTGCCAGCAGGACCCGGGACAGGAGCTCCTACGAGCAGTACTTC
TRBD1,-,TRBJ2-5,TRBV29-1,CSVMGQVEETQYF,TGCAGCGTGATGGGACAGGTTGAGGAGACCCAGTACTTC
TRBD1,-,TRBJ1-2,TRBV11-2,CASTEGTGVTYGYTF,TGTGCCAGCACAGAGGGAACAGGGGTGACCTATGGCTACACCTTC
TRBD2,-,TRBJ2-2,TRBV4-3,CASSLGTKPGELFF,TGCGCCAGCAGCCTCGGGACTAAGCCCGGGGAGCTGTTTTTT
-,-,TRBJ2-3,TRBV5-1,CASVPGLRTDTQYF,TGCGCCAGCGTCCCGGGATTGCGCACAGATACGCAGTATTTT
TRBD1,-,TRBJ1-1,TRBV14,CASSTGQDTEAFF,TGTGCCAGCAGCACGGGACAGGACACTGAAGCTTTCTTT
-,few,TRBJ1-3,TRBV4-1,CASSSGVFSGNTIYF,TGCGCCAGCAGTTCAGGGGTATTCTCTGGAAACACCATATATTTT
TRBD1,-,TRBJ1-1,TRBV7-3,CASSRQGSTEAFF,TGTGCCAGCAGCCGACAGGGTAGCACTGAAGCTTTCTTT
TRBD2,-,TRBJ2-7,TRBV9,CASSVGLAGGPYEQYF,TGTGCCAGCAGCGTAGGACTAGCGGGGGGGCCCTACGAGCAGTACTTC
-,-,TRBJ2-7,TRBV11-2,CASSLSAGREQYF,TGTGCCAGCAGCTTAAGCGCGGGTCGCGAGCAGTACTTC
-,-,TRBJ2-1,TRBV15,CATTPDNGVYNEQFF,TGTGCCACCACCCCAGACAACGGGGTCTACAATGAGCAGTTCTTC
-,-,TRBJ2-1,TRBV5-1,CASRLDGTSYNEQFF,TGCGCCAGCCGATTGGATGGGACATCTTACAATGAGCAGTTCTTC
-,-,TRBJ2-1,TRBV4-3,CASSQGSGGPDIGNEQFF,TGCGCCAGCAGCCAAGGAAGTGGCGGTCCGGACATAGGCAATGAGCAGTTCTTC
-,-,TRBJ2-1,TRBV5-1,CASSLYRVVGANNEQFF,TGCGCCAGCAGCTTATACAGGGTTGTGGGAGCCAACAATGAGCAGTTCTTC
-,-,TRBJ1-1,TRBV6-5,CASMPGGTEAFF,TGTGCCAGCATGCCCGGGGGGACTGAAGCTTTCTTT
-,-,TRBJ1-1,TRBV19,CASSSGNRGTEAFF,TGTGCCAGTAGCTCGGGAAATCGGGGCACTGAAGCTTTCTTT
TRBD1,-,TRBJ2-5,TRBV29-1,CSATGERETQYF,TGCAGCGCAACAGGGGAGCGAGAGACCCAGTACTTC
TRBD1,-,TRBJ1-4,TRBV4-1,CASSQPFRGATNEKLFF,TGCGCCAGCAGCCAACCCTTCAGGGGGGCGACTAATGAAAAACTGTTTTTT
-,-,TRBJ1-1,TRBV11-2,CASNPERGFTEAFF,TGTGCCAGCAACCCCGAAAGGGGATTCACTGAAGCTTTCTTT
-,-,TRBJ2-7,TRBV27,CASSLFRVGYEQYF,TGTGCCAGCAGTTTATTCCGGGTTGGCTACGAGCAGTACTTC
TRBD1,-,TRBJ2-5,TRBV2,CASSPDRGRQETQYF,TGTGCCAGCAGTCCGGACAGGGGGCGCCAAGAGACCCAGTACTTC